This T cell receptor beta chain emerged from a study of blood T cell repertoires in COVID-19. The wider study: Collection of acute and convalescent COVID-19 samples took place in the United States, Italy and Spain. Sources were T cells, B-cell-depleted T cells, or PBMCs; the material itself was cDNA or gDNA.

The CDR3 sequence is 15 residues long. The V and J ends lost 2 bases and 0 bases respectively, with 10 bases between them. Looked up from germline, CDR1 is SGHAT and CDR2 is FQDESV (reference sequence). Using immunoSEQ multiplex PCR, the repertoire was profiled, and TCRdb retains in-frame clones only, with some absent. This table holds 250,000 to 300,000 clones, approximately 88% found once. Enrolment of Seattle patients took place during active infection, and they were followed longitudinally. The chain carries TRBV11-1 and TRBJ1-1; maybe TRBD1 (5 bases). The clonotype originates from a woman between 70 and 85 years old with COVID-19, enrolled during active disease. Sequencing was performed on peripheral blood. The CDR3 DNA follows: TGTGCCAGCAGCTTAAACAGGCTCATGAACACTGAAGCTTTCTTT. Its translation is CASSLNRLMNTEAFF. Full variable domain (remainder filled in from reference TRBV11-1 and TRBJ1-1): EAEVAQSPRYKITEKSQAVAFWCDPISGHATLYWYRQILGQGPELLVQFQDESVVDDSQLPKDRFSAERLKGVDSTLKIQPAELGDSAMYLCASSLNRLMNTEAFFGQGTRLTVV.